This T cell receptor beta chain is drawn from a study of T-cell memory formation after mild COVID-19. Background on the study: TCR clusters were mostly donor specific. Study-wide results and caveats: CM and EM subsets held most contracting CD4+ clones; EMRA held CD8+ ones.

There are many counts of this clonotype. Its cognate antigen is unknown. TCR alpha and TCR beta cDNA libraries carrying sample barcodes and UMIs came from 5'RACE with constant-segment primers. TCRdb passed the 5' RACE reads through MiXCR, listing each CDR3 protein once. The table shows about 290,000 distinct CDR3 sequences, with around 17% occurring only once. This CDR3 has 17 residues. The J gene is TRBJ2-4, the V gene TRBV21-1; TRBD1 reflects the table's D call only, with no check against the DNA. TRBV21-1 is a recognized pseudogene. The receptor's source is a man younger than 35 who had mild COVID-19 (a few samples of this study predate the infection). Cell type and time point are not known. Sequenced sample: PBMCs or a T cell subset sorted from them (not recorded which). This chain's CDR3 is CASSKEMDRRKENIQYF. For the CDR3, the DNA is TGTGCCAGCAGCAAAGAGATGGACAGGAGGAAAGAAAACATTCAGTACTTC.